The rows below give T cell receptor beta chains drawn from one sample of a study of regulatory T cells in long-lasting Graves disease. TCRdb ran MiXCR on the multiplex PCR reads and lists one entry per CDR3 protein. The table includes around 340,000 distinct CDR3 sequences, around a fifth detected once. The sequencing here drew on peripheral blood mononuclear cells (PBMCs), taken when the disease was refractory, from a patient treated with antithyroid drugs. These receptors came from a female donor with Graves disease. Both conserved end residues are part of each CDR3. A D gene is named only where the DNA matches it firmly. Clone size, where shown, is once, few, many, or a class for clones that have expanded.

abundance	len	v_gene	d_gene	j_gene	CDR3nt	CDR3aa
many	14	TRBV11-2	.	TRBJ2-7	TGTGCCAGCAGCAAGGGCCTAGGGATTCACGAGCAGTACTTC	CASSKGLGIHEQYF
many	13	TRBV18	.	TRBJ1-1	TGTGCCAGCAGTACCGACAAGAACACTGAAGCTTTCTTT	CASSTDKNTEAFF
few	15	TRBV11-2	.	TRBJ2-2	TGTGCCAGCAGCTCGTACAGGGACAACACCGGGGAGCTGTTTTTT	CASSSYRDNTGELFF
many	15	TRBV15	TRBD2	TRBJ2-5	TGTGCCACCAGCAATCTAGCGGGGGTTCAAGAGACCCAGTACTTC	CATSNLAGVQETQYF
many	15	TRBV27	.	TRBJ1-1	TGTGCCAGCAGTCCCGGTGGAGGGATGAACACTGAAGCTTTCTTT	CASSPGGGMNTEAFF
.	15	TRBV27	.	TRBJ1-6	TGTGCCAGCAGTTCCCTGGGGCCCTATAATTCACCCCTCCACTTT	CASSSLGPYNSPLHF
many	15	TRBV30	.	TRBJ1-1	TGTGCCTGGAGTCGTGGCACGGGGGCGGGCACTGAAGCTTTCTTT	CAWSRGTGAGTEAFF
.	14	TRBV7-9	.	TRBJ2-7	TGTGCCAGCAGCCCGACCGGGGGCATCAACGAGCAGTACTTC	CASSPTGGINEQYF
.	16	TRBV20-1	TRBD1	TRBJ1-3	TGCAGTGCTAGAGGCTCGGACAGGGTACCCGGAAACACCATATATTTT	CSARGSDRVPGNTIYF
many	14	TRBV5-1	.	TRBJ1-1	TGCGCCAGCAGCTTGGCCCAGGGGATCACTGAAGCTTTCTTT	CASSLAQGITEAFF
many	15	TRBV2	TRBD2	TRBJ2-2	TGTGCCAGCAGTGAACGGGCCCGGGGGGTCGGGGAGCTGTTTTTT	CASSERARGVGELFF
many	17	TRBV12-3/TRBV12-4	.	TRBJ2-5	TGTGCCAGCAGTCCCTCGGCGGGGCCCCTGTCGTGGGAGACCCAGTACTTC	CASSPSAGPLSWETQYF
many	14	TRBV18	.	TRBJ2-7	TGTGCCAGCTCCCCGGGTGGGCGATCCTACGAGCAGTACTTC	CASSPGGRSYEQYF
few	16	TRBV4-1	.	TRBJ1-5	TGCGCCAGCAGCCAATCGCCACCGACCCGGGGTCAGCCCCAGCATTTT	CASSQSPPTRGQPQHF
.	17	TRBV4-3	TRBD2	TRBJ2-4	TGCGCCAGCAGCCAAGATCGGCGGGGGGGGGACAAAAACATTCAGTACTTC	CASSQDRRGGDKNIQYF
.	15	TRBV5-1	.	TRBJ2-5	TGCGCCAGCAGCTTGGGTCGGGGGAACCAAGAGACCCAGTACTTC	CASSLGRGNQETQYF
.	15	TRBV12-3/TRBV12-4	TRBD1	TRBJ2-5	TGTGCCAGCAGTTTGACAGGGGGGATTAGGGAGACCCAGTACTTC	CASSLTGGIRETQYF
.	15	TRBV27	.	TRBJ1-2	TGTGCCAGCAGTTTACGGGACACGTCTAACTATGGCTACACCTTC	CASSLRDTSNYGYTF
many	16	TRBV9	.	TRBJ1-1	TGTGCCAGCAGCGTAGCGCCCTCGACCATGACCACTGAAGCTTTCTTT	CASSVAPSTMTTEAFF
few	13	TRBV29-1	.	TRBJ1-1	TGCAGTGGCTGTTGGGGGACGAACACTGAAGCTTTCTTT	CSGCWGTNTEAFF
many	13	TRBV6-1	.	TRBJ2-7	TGTGCCAGCAGGCAACTCCGGCGCGGCGAGCAGTACTTC	CASRQLRRGEQYF
many	14	TRBV11-2	.	TRBJ1-1	TGTGCCAGCAGCTTATCTGAGATGAACACTGAAGCTTTCTTT	CASSLSEMNTEAFF
once	14	TRBV7-2	.	TRBJ2-7	TGTGCCAGCAACTCCGGCTTACCGGGCGACGAGCAGTACTTC	CASNSGLPGDEQYF
many	15	TRBV6-2/TRBV6-3	.	TRBJ1-2	TGTGCCAGCAGTTACTCGATAAGGGGAACTGGGGGCTACACCTTC	CASSYSIRGTGGYTF
few	18	TRBV14	TRBD1	TRBJ2-7	TGTGCCAGCAGCCAAGGCCACCCAGGGCAGGGGGTGTACTACGAGCAGTACTTC	CASSQGHPGQGVYYEQYF
.	17	TRBV4-1	.	TRBJ2-4	TGCGCCAGCAGCCAAGAATCCCGGCCGGCGGCCAAAAACATTCAGTACTTC	CASSQESRPAAKNIQYF
many	15	TRBV28	TRBD1	TRBJ1-2	TGTGCCAGCAGTGGTGGCGGGACAGGGAAATATGGCTACACCTTC	CASSGGGTGKYGYTF
many	13	TRBV3-1	.	TRBJ2-7	TGTGCCAGCAGCCTAGCCCACTCCTACGAGCAGTACTTC	CASSLAHSYEQYF
.	13	TRBV6-2/TRBV6-3	TRBD1	TRBJ1-2	TGTGCCAGCAGTCCAGGGGGCGCGGAAGGCTACACCTTC	CASSPGGAEGYTF
few	14	TRBV19	TRBD1	TRBJ2-7	TGTGCCAGTAAACGGACAGGGGGCTTCTACGAGCAGTACTTC	CASKRTGGFYEQYF
many	17	TRBV11-2	TRBD1	TRBJ1-2	TGTGCCAGCAGCGGGTGGACAGGGTCGAGGGCTAACTATGGCTACACCTTC	CASSGWTGSRANYGYTF
few	14	TRBV19	TRBD1	TRBJ1-2	TGTGCCAGTACCATCCCGGGACAGGGATATGGCTACACCTTC	CASTIPGQGYGYTF
many	13	TRBV29-1	.	TRBJ1-2	TGCAGCGTTCCGCAGACCTACTCCTATGGCTACACCTTC	CSVPQTYSYGYTF
.	14	TRBV10-3	.	TRBJ1-5	TGTGCCACCAAGAACGGGCCCGGCGTTGAGCCCCAGCATTTT	CATKNGPGVEPQHF
many	12	TRBV27	.	TRBJ2-7	TGTGCCAGCAGCGAGACAGGTCTACAGCAGTACTTC	CASSETGLQQYF
.	15	TRBV9	TRBD2	TRBJ2-5	TGTGCCAGCAGCGTAGGACCTGACGGGGGGTCGGCCCAGTACTTC	CASSVGPDGGSAQYF
few	14	TRBV5-1	.	TRBJ2-5	TGCGCCAGCAGCTTAAATGCAGGGCCGGAGACCCAGTACTTC	CASSLNAGPETQYF
.	14	TRBV5-1	.	TRBJ2-7	TGCGCCAGCAGCGGGCGGGGGCAGTTTTACGAGCAGTACTTC	CASSGRGQFYEQYF
many	13	TRBV28	TRBD1	TRBJ1-2	TGTGCCAGCAGCTATGGACAGGACTATGGCTACACCTTC	CASSYGQDYGYTF
.	14	TRBV7-9	TRBD1	TRBJ1-4	TGTGCCGGCAGCCATGGACAGGCGAATGAAAAACTGTTTTTT	CAGSHGQANEKLFF
.	15	TRBV27	.	TRBJ2-7	TGTGCCAGCAGTTTATTGGGGACGGGGACCGACGAGCAGTACTTC	CASSLLGTGTDEQYF
many	13	TRBV10-3	.	TRBJ1-5	TGTGCCATCACACCGTCGGTCAATCAGCCCCAGCATTTT	CAITPSVNQPQHF
many	15	TRBV12-3/TRBV12-4	.	TRBJ1-3	TGTGCCAGCACCCCGCCCTCATTTGCTGGAAACACCATATATTTT	CASTPPSFAGNTIYF
many	16	TRBV19	TRBD2	TRBJ2-4	TGTGCCAGTAGTACGACGACGGGGATAGCGGGAAACATTCAGTACTTC	CASSTTTGIAGNIQYF
many	14	TRBV12-3/TRBV12-4	TRBD1	TRBJ1-5	TGTGCCAGCAGTGGCGCAGGGGGCTATCAGCCCCAGCATTTT	CASSGAGGYQPQHF
few	11	TRBV3-1	.	TRBJ1-6	TGTGCCAGCAGCCAGGCCGGGGCCCTCCACTTT	CASSQAGALHF
many	15	TRBV5-1	.	TRBJ1-4	TGCGCCAGCAGCTTGGGGGGACGGGCGGACGAAAAACTGTTTTTT	CASSLGGRADEKLFF
many	13	TRBV30	.	TRBJ1-5	TGTGCCTGGCAGACCTCCACAGGTCAGCCCCAGCATTTT	CAWQTSTGQPQHF
few	14	TRBV6-4	TRBD1	TRBJ1-1	TGTGCCAGCAGGCTGGACAGGGCTAACACTGAAGCTTTCTTT	CASRLDRANTEAFF